A selection of T cell receptor beta chains follows, all from one sample in a study of cytomegalovirus exposure and HLA in healthy donors. Clones were sequenced by immunoSEQ multiplex PCR, and TCRdb holds only the in-frame ones, with some missing. The sample contains under 90,000 clones, over 70% of which appear only once. Sequencing was performed on PBMCs. The receptors originated from a man aged 45-65 years in good health and CMV-seropositive. CDR3s leave out the opening cysteine and the closing phenylalanine or tryptophan. A D gene is named only where the DNA matches it firmly.

TRBD2 TRBV7-2 ASSLDLAGGADTQY
NA TRBV6-1 ASSGQGRGDGYT
NA TRBV4-1 ASSQPGRKAKNSQY
NA TRBV7-6 ASSLSGGGNNEQY
TRBD1 TRBV28 ASGTLTGGTGKAF
TRBD1 TRBV5-1 ASSLGDSMNTEAF
TRBD1 TRBV5-1 ASSPRDRGYTGELF
NA TRBV4-2 AKLRVNQPQH
NA TRBV5-6 ASSLAGMGTVLETQY
NA TRBV6-5 ASSYPRGHINQPQH
NA TRBV19 ASSKGLRTNTGELF
NA TRBV7-6 ASSLSTVSSGNTIY
NA TRBV30 AWAGTGELF
NA TRBV2 ASSEEVWGGELF
TRBD1 TRBV2 ASSRTGTTDTQY
NA TRBV6-1 ASRVGGTEAF
TRBD1 TRBV30 AWITGAGNTIY
NA TRBV27 ASSAVLMNTEAF
NA TRBV7-9 ASSYSTSNEQF
NA TRBV15 ATSMGAETQY
NA TRBV11-3 ASRGGGSRTEAF
NA TRBV15 ATSRSVAGPPYEQY
NA TRBV7-3 ASSLAGPYNEQF
TRBD1 TRBV10-1 ASSQGGTGINEQF
NA TRBV6-5 ASRRGGSGNTIY
NA TRBV6-6 ASSNGNLGYEQF
TRBD2 TRBV29-1 SSKSREGSYNEQF
NA TRBV5-4 ASSSPTSGDTQY
NA TRBV13 ASSSNRDNQPQH
TRBD1 TRBV10-3 AIIGQGLGKLF
TRBD1 TRBV7-6 ASSLGQLANTGELF
NA TRBV4-1 ASSQESDDEQF
TRBD2 TRBV27 ASSSPSTSGGGNSQY
NA TRBV30 AWARQESNYGYT
TRBD2 TRBV5-1 ASSLAGLAGLYEQY
NA TRBV7-6 ASSLAQGRETQY
TRBD1 TRBV19 ASSPYSGQGTNYGYT